Reported below is one T cell receptor (beta chain). The antigen remains unidentified. Germline V lookup: CDR1 MNHEY, CDR2 SVGAGI. Trimming took off 4 bases at V and 1 base at J, with 10 bases between the two ends. This CDR3 contains 14 residues. These data are taken from a study of naive and memory T cell subsets. Study observations and caveats: Gini index rose across naive, CM, EM and EMRA in CD4 and CD8. There was no ground truth to check naive and memory subset results.

Both TRBC1 and TRBC2 were covered by a beta constant-region primer of two equimolar oligonucleotides. Nested alpha and beta constant-region primers with the SP2 primer drove four PCR rounds on ligated cDNA. TCRdb called the UMI-ligation and nested PCR reads again in MiXCR, with one record for every CDR3 protein. Among 89,000 or so distinct CDR3 sequences, around 14% were seen once, and the ten largest hold 0.9% to 0.95%. The chain links TRBV6-5 to TRBJ1-1; weak D call: TRBD1 (5 bases). Sequenced sample: central memory CD4+ T cells from blood. This sequence originates from a human donor in good health. The DNA of the CDR3 is TGTGCCAGCAGTTGGGGACCACCGAACACTGAAGCTTTCTTT. It translates to CASSWGPPNTEAFF.